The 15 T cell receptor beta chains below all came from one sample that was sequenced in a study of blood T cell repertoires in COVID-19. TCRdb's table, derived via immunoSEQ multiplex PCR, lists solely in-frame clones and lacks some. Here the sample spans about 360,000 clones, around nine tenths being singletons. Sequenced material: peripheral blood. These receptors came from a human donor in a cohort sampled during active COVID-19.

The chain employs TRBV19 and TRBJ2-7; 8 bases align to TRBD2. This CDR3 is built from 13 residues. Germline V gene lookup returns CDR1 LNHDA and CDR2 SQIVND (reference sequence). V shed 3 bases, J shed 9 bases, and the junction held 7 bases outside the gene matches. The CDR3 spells CASSIRTSLMQYF. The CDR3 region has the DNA TGTGCCAGTAGTATCAGGACTAGCTTGATGCAGTACTTC.

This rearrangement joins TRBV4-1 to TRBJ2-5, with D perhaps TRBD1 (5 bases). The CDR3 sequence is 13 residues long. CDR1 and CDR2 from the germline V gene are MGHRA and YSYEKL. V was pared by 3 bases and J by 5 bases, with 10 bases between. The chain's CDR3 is CASSQGLGETQYF. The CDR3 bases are TGCGCCAGCAGCCAGGGGCTAGGGGAGACCCAGTACTTC.

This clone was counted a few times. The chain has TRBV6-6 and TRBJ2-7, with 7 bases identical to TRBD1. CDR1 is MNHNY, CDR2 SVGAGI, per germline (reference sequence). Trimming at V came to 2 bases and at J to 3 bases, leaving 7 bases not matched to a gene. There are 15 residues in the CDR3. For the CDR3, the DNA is TGTGCCAGCAGTTACCCCAGGGGACAGCACTACGAGCAGTACTTC. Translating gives CASSYPRGQHYEQYF.

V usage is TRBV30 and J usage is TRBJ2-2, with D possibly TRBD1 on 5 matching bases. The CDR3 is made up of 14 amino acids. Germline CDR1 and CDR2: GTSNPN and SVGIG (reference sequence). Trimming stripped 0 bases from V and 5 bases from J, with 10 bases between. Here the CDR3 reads CAWSVTGTTGELFF. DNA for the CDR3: TGTGCCTGGAGTGTAACAGGTACTACCGGGGAGCTGTTTTTT.

CDR3 in amino acids: CASSPTSGRNNEQFF. Here the CDR3 DNA reads TGCGCCAGCTCCCCGACTAGCGGGCGCAACAATGAGCAGTTCTTC. The rearrangement links TRBV5-1 to TRBJ2-1; 10 nucleotides agree with TRBD2. The CDR3 covers 15 residues. CDR1 and CDR2 (germline): SGHRS, YFSETQ. The trim removed 7 bases at V and 5 bases at J, leaving 9 bases unmatched. The full variable domain, rest sourced from reference TRBV5-1 and TRBJ2-1, is KAGVTQTPRYLIKTRGQQVTLSCSPISGHRSVSWYQQTPGQGLQFLFEYFSETQRNKGNFPGRFSGRQFSNSRSEMNVSTLELGDSALYLCASSPTSGRNNEQFFGPGTRLTVL.

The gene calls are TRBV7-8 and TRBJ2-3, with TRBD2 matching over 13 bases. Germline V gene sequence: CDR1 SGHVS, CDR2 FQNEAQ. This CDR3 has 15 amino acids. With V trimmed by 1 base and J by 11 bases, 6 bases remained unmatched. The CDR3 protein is CASSLGRTSGSEQYF. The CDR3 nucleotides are TGTGCCAGCAGCTTAGGACGGACTAGCGGGAGTGAGCAGTATTTT.

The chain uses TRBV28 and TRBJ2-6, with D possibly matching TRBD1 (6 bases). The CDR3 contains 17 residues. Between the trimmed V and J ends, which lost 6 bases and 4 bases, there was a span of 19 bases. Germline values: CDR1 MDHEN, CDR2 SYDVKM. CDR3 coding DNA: TGTGCCAGCAGCTTTGACAGGTGGGCAAGGGGGGCCAACGTCCTGACTTTC. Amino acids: CASSFDRWARGANVLTF.

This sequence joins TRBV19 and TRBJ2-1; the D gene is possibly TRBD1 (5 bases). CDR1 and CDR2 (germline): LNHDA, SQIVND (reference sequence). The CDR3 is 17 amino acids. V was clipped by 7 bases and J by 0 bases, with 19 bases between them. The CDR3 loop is CASMADSPIGSYNEQFF. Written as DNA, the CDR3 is TGTGCCAGTATGGCAGACAGTCCCATTGGCTCCTACAATGAGCAGTTCTTC.

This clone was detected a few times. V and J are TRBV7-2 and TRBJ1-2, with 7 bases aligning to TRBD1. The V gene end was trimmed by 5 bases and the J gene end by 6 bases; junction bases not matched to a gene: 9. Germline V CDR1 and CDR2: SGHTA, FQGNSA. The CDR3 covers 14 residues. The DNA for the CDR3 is TGTGCCAGCAGCCCAGACAGGGAGGACAATGGCTACACCTTC. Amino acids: CASSPDREDNGYTF.

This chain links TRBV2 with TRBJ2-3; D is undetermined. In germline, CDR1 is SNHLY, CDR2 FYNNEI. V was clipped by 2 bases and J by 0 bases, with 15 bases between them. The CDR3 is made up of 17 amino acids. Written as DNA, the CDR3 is TGTGCCAGCAGTGAACCGGCCGACTCTTCTAGCACAGATACGCAGTATTTT. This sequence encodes CASSEPADSSSTDTQYF.

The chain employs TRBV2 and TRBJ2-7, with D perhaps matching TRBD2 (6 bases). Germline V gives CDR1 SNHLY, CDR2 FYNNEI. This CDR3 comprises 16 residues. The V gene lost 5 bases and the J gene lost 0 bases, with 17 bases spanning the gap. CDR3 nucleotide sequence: TGTGCCAGCAGTCCGACTAGGGGACGGTTCTCCTACGAGCAGTACTTC. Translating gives CASSPTRGRFSYEQYF.

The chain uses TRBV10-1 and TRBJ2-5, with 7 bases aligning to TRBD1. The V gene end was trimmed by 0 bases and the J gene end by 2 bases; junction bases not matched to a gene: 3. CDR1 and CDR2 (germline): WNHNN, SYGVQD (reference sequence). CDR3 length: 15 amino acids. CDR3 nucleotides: TGCGCCAGCAGTGAGTCAAGGGGGCATCAAGAGACCCAGTACTTC. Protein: CASSESRGHQETQYF.

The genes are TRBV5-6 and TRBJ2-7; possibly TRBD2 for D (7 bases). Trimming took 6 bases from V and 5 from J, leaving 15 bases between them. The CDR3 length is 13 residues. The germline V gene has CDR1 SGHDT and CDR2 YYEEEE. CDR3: CASNSGGHHEQYF. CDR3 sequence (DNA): TGTGCCAGCAACTCCGGGGGGCACCACGAGCAGTACTTC.

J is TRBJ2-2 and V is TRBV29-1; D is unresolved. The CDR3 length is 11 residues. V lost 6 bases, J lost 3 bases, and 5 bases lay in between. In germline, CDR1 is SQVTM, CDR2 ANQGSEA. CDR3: CSVRDTGELFF. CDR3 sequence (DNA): TGCAGCGTCCGAGACACCGGGGAGCTGTTTTTT.

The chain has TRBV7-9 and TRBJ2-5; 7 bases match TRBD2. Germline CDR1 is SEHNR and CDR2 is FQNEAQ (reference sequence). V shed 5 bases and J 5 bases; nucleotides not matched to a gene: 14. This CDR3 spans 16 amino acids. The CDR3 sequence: CASSLSMSGGGETQYF. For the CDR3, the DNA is TGTGCCAGCAGCCTCTCTATGTCGGGGGGAGGGGAGACCCAGTACTTC.